These 30 T cell receptor beta chains share one sample of origin, sequenced in a study of blood T cell repertoires in COVID-19. Profiled with immunoSEQ multiplex PCR; TCRdb holds only in-frame clones, not every one. Of roughly 300,000 clones in the sample, roughly 90% are singletons; the top ten hold about 18%. Sequenced sample: PBMCs or T cells enriched from blood (not recorded which). The receptors were sampled from a woman aged 25 to 45 who had recovered from COVID-19.

The J gene is TRBJ2-7, the V gene TRBV6-6; D may be TRBD2 (6 bases). The germline V and J ends were trimmed by 5 bases and 3 bases, with 14 bases remaining between them. Germline V gene data show CDR1 as MNHNY and CDR2 as SVGAGI (reference sequence). The CDR3 covers 14 residues. The CDR3 loop is CASSGGLGGYEQYF. In DNA form, the CDR3 reads TGTGCCAGCAGTGGGGGGTTAGGAGGCTACGAGCAGTACTTC.

The chain carries TRBV5-4 and TRBJ2-2; TRBD1 might be the D (6 bases). Germline loops: CDR1 SGHNT, CDR2 YYREEE (reference sequence). V was clipped by 4 bases and J by 6 bases, with 10 bases between them. The CDR3 covers 13 residues. The CDR3 loop is CASSPRQAGELFF. The DNA of the CDR3 is TGTGCCAGCAGCCCGAGACAGGCCGGGGAGCTGTTTTTT.

The chain is built from TRBV9 and TRBJ2-5; D remains unclear. V was cut by 4 bases and J by 3 bases, with 10 bases left in between. The CDR3 length is 13 residues. Germline lookup yields CDR1 SGDLS and CDR2 YYNGEE. CDR3 bases: TGTGCCAGCAGCCCACGACACAAAGAGACCCAGTACTTC. Protein product: CASSPRHKETQYF.

The chain has TRBV4-3 and TRBJ1-1; D gene uncertain. The CDR3 is made up of 14 amino acids. Per the germline V gene, CDR1 is LGHNA and CDR2 is YSLEER. V was trimmed by 4 bases and J by 1 base, leaving 10 bases between them. CDR3 sequence (DNA): TGCGCCAGCAGCCGAGGGAGGGCGAACACTGAAGCTTTCTTT. This encodes CASSRGRANTEAFF.

The chain combines TRBV28 with TRBJ1-5; weak D call: TRBD1 (6 bases). CDR1 is MDHEN and CDR2 is SYDVKM in the germline V gene. This CDR3 is built from 12 residues. Trimming removed 8 bases from V and 7 bases from J, with 12 bases in between. DNA of the CDR3: TGTGCCAGCTCTGGGGGGGGCCAGCCCCAGCATTTT. Its protein product is CASSGGGQPQHF.

The chain employs TRBV23-1 and TRBJ2-2; D perhaps matches TRBD1 (6 bases). TRBV23-1 is annotated as an ORF whose role is uncertain. CDR3 size: 16 residues. The V end lost 10 bases, the J end lost 4 bases, and 22 bases lay between the germline ends. CDR3 region: CATKGEKGWSTGELFF. CDR3 DNA: TGCGCCACGAAGGGGGAAAAGGGGTGGAGCACCGGGGAGCTGTTTTTT.

The V and J genes are TRBV28 and TRBJ1-2; 9 bases line up with TRBD1. CDR3 length: 16 amino acids. In germline, CDR1 is MDHEN, CDR2 SYDVKM. Germline trimming cut 2 bases from V and 6 bases from J; bases unmatched to any gene: 10. CDR3 loop: CASSLDGDRARHGYTF. For the CDR3, the DNA is TGTGCCAGCAGTTTAGATGGGGACAGGGCAAGGCATGGCTACACCTTC.

V gene TRBV5-1 combines with J gene TRBJ1-3; D call uncertain. Germline values: CDR1 SGHRS, CDR2 YFSETQ. With 2 bases removed from V and 1 base from J, the gap between germline ends came to 10 bases. This CDR3 spans 15 amino acids. The chain's CDR3 is CASSFPYDSGNTIYF. Here the CDR3 DNA reads TGCGCCAGCAGCTTCCCCTACGATTCTGGAAACACCATATATTTT.

The chain joins TRBV5-1 to TRBJ2-3; 11 bases match TRBD2. The V segment lost 1 base and the J segment 1 base; nucleotides outside the gene matches: 2. The CDR3 totals 16 residues. Germline V gene lookup returns CDR1 SGHRS and CDR2 YFSETQ. CDR3 amino acids: CASSLPLAGGTDTQYF. Written as DNA, the CDR3 is TGCGCCAGCAGCTTGCCACTAGCGGGGGGCACAGATACGCAGTATTTT.

This sequence joins TRBV6-5 and TRBJ1-2; 7 nucleotides align to TRBD1. The CDR3 contains 13 residues. The germline CDR1 and CDR2 sequences are MNHEY and SVGAGI. V shed 6 bases and J 8 bases; nucleotides not matched to a gene: 9. The CDR3 DNA is TGTGCCAGCAGGAGAGAGACAGGGATGGGCTACACCTTC. Encoded protein: CASRRETGMGYTF.

The chain recombines TRBV7-9 with TRBJ1-3; possible D gene TRBD1, 5 bases. V shed 1 base and J shed 2 bases, with 9 bases lying between them. The CDR3 sequence is 15 residues long. In germline, CDR1 is SEHNR, CDR2 FQNEAQ (reference sequence). In nucleotides, the CDR3 is TGTGCCAGCAGCTTAGGGACAAAACCTGGAAACACCATATATTTT. Its protein product is CASSLGTKPGNTIYF. The full variable domain, rest sourced from reference TRBV7-9 and TRBJ1-3, is DTGVSQNPRHKITKRGQNVTFRCDPISEHNRLYWYRQTLGQGPEFLTYFQNEAQLEKSRLLSDRFSAERPKGSFSTLEIQRTEQGDSAMYLCASSLGTKPGNTIYFGEGSWLTVV.

V is TRBV5-3 and J is TRBJ2-7; no reliable D call. TRBV5-3 is filed as an ORF, its function uncertain. The CDR3 sequence is 13 residues long. Trimming removed 2 bases from V and 3 bases from J, with 9 bases in between. DNA of the CDR3: TGTGCCAGAAGCTTCGAGAGACTCTACGAGCAGTACTTC. It specifies CARSFERLYEQYF.

The CDR3: CAWSPPWTVGSGANVLTF. The CDR3 DNA reads TGTGCCTGGAGTCCCCCTTGGACAGTCGGCTCTGGGGCCAACGTCCTGACTTTC. The genes are TRBV30 and TRBJ2-6, with D perhaps TRBD1 (6 bases). The ends were cut back, 2 bases at V and 0 bases at J, with 17 bases in the middle. CDR1 is GTSNPN, CDR2 SVGIG, per germline (reference sequence). This CDR3 is built from 18 residues.

This chain connects TRBV14 to TRBJ1-1; D is possibly TRBD1 (5 bases). Germline CDR1 and CDR2: SGHDN and FVKESK. The CDR3 contains 15 residues. V shed 0 bases and J shed 5 bases, with 13 bases lying between them. In nucleotides, the CDR3 is TGTGCCAGCAGCCAAGATGGTGCAGGGTGGACTGAAGCTTTCTTT. Protein sequence: CASSQDGAGWTEAFF.

The V and J genes are TRBV5-4 and TRBJ2-2; 7 positions match TRBD1. The CDR3 has 16 residues. After removal of 6 bases from V and 2 bases from J, the junction contained 10 bases not matched to a gene. Germline CDR1 reads SGHNT; CDR2 reads YYREEE (reference sequence). The CDR3 DNA sequence: TGTGCCAGCACTGTGGGGACAGCACCCAACACCGGGGAGCTGTTTTTT. It translates to CASTVGTAPNTGELFF.

This sequence joins TRBV12-3 or TRBV12-4 and TRBJ1-1; unclear D gene. Deletions cut 5 bases from V and 4 bases from J, with 8 bases between. This CDR3 contains 12 residues. This CDR3 reads CASSPGFTEAFF. The CDR3 bases are TGTGCCAGCAGTCCCGGGTTCACTGAAGCTTTCTTT.

This rearrangement joins TRBV18 to TRBJ2-1; 7 nucleotides match TRBD1. The V and J ends lost 2 bases and 5 bases, in that order; junction bases with no gene match: 3. Germline V gives CDR1 KGHSH, CDR2 LQKENI. This CDR3 is built from 14 residues. The CDR3 loop is CASSPRQGHNEQFF. Here the CDR3 DNA reads TGTGCCAGCTCACCAAGACAGGGACACAATGAGCAGTTCTTC.

The chain carries TRBV7-9 and TRBJ1-2; tentative D call: TRBD1 (6 bases). Per germline, CDR1 SEHNR and CDR2 FQNEAQ (reference sequence). This CDR3 comprises 15 residues. Trimming removed 2 bases at V and 13 bases at J, with 23 bases between. The CDR3 loop is CASSLTWGTTGSSTF. CDR3 DNA: TGTGCCAGCAGCTTAACTTGGGGGACTACAGGGTCAAGCACCTTC.

This clone was recorded only once. The gene calls are TRBV29-1 and TRBJ2-7; 7 bases fit TRBD2. V lost 4 bases, J lost 5 bases, and 11 bases stayed unmatched. Looked up from germline, CDR1 is SQVTM and CDR2 is ANQGSEA. The CDR3 contains 14 residues. The CDR3 DNA reads TGCAGCGTTGTCCTAGCGGCCGGAGGGGACGAGCAGTACTTC. Its translation is CSVVLAAGGDEQYF.

The CDR3 DNA follows: TGTGCCAGCAGCCGAATACTTAGTTTGGGGGCCCACGAGCAGTACTTC. Amino acids: CASSRILSLGAHEQYF. The V and J genes are TRBV14 and TRBJ2-7; a possible D gene is TRBD1 (6 bases). The germline CDR1 and CDR2 sequences are SGHDN and FVKESK. CDR3 length: 16 amino acids. Trimming took 4 bases from V and 5 from J, leaving 21 bases between them.

The chain joins TRBV11-2 to TRBJ2-1; TRBD2 matches at 11 bases. J gave up 7 bases and V 3 bases, and 8 bases lay outside the gene matches. Germline V gives CDR1 SGHAT, CDR2 FQNNGV. This CDR3 has 16 residues. The CDR3 protein is CASSFIAGGPRNEQFF. The CDR3 nucleotides read TGTGCCAGCAGCTTTATAGCGGGAGGGCCTCGTAATGAGCAGTTCTTC.

V and J are TRBV12-3 or TRBV12-4 and TRBJ2-5; 8 nucleotides agree with TRBD1. The length of the CDR3 is 13 residues. After removal of 4 bases from V and 4 bases from J, the junction contained 2 bases not matched to a gene. The CDR3 reads CASSYRGLETQYF. CDR3 sequence (DNA): TGTGCCAGCAGTTACAGGGGGTTAGAGACCCAGTACTTC.

This chain connects TRBV7-3 to TRBJ2-3; the D is unclear. Germline loops: CDR1 SGHTA, CDR2 FQGTGA. Trimming removed 2 bases from V and 5 bases from J, with 8 bases in between. There are 13 residues in the CDR3. CDR3 bases: TGTGCCAGCAGCTTAGAGCGCCAAGATACGCAGTATTTT. Translating gives CASSLERQDTQYF.

V usage is TRBV19 and J usage is TRBJ1-5, with 8 bases fitting TRBD1. J gave up 7 bases and V 4 bases, and 6 bases lay outside the gene matches. The CDR3 length is 14 residues. Per germline, CDR1 LNHDA and CDR2 SQIVND (reference sequence). CDR3 amino acids: CASSRARGPQPQHF. CDR3 DNA: TGTGCCAGTAGTAGGGCCAGGGGGCCCCAGCCCCAGCATTTT.

The chain couples TRBV7-3 to TRBJ2-3; 10 bases are a match to TRBD1. The CDR3 has 14 residues. V lost 5 bases, J lost 4 bases, and 3 bases stayed unmatched. CDR1 and CDR2 from the germline V gene are SGHTA and FQGTGA. The CDR3 is CASSAGQGSDTQYF. CDR3 in DNA: TGTGCCAGCAGCGCGGGACAGGGGTCAGATACGCAGTATTTT.

CDR3 coding DNA: TGTGCCAGCAGCTGGATAGCTACCACAGATACGCAGTATTTT. This sequence encodes CASSWIATTDTQYF. The chain carries TRBV7-2 and TRBJ2-3; the D is unclear. Trimming left V 4 bases short and J 2 bases short, with 10 bases between. This CDR3 is 14 amino acids long. Germline loops: CDR1 SGHTA, CDR2 FQGNSA.

This chain joins TRBV15 and TRBJ1-1; possibly TRBD1 for D (5 bases). Germline loops: CDR1 LNHNV, CDR2 YYDKDF (reference sequence). Trimming removed 0 bases from V and 4 bases from J, with 12 bases in between. The CDR3 length is 15 residues. CDR3 DNA sequence: TGTGCCACCAGCAGAGATGGCAGGGTGAGCACTGAAGCTTTCTTT. This translates into CATSRDGRVSTEAFF.

The chain couples TRBV28 to TRBJ2-5; TRBD2 matches 8 bases. V shed 11 bases and J 3 bases; nucleotides not matched to a gene: 11. The CDR3 is 14 amino acids. The germline CDR1 and CDR2 sequences are MDHEN and SYDVKM. The chain's CDR3 is CASSTTRGEETQYF. In nucleotides, the CDR3 is TGTGCCTCGAGCACTACGCGGGGGGAAGAGACCCAGTACTTC.

The rearrangement uses TRBV11-3 and TRBJ2-1; 7 bases match TRBD1. V shed 5 bases and J 1 base; nucleotides not matched to a gene: 2. The CDR3 is made up of 14 amino acids. Germline loops: CDR1 SGHNT, CDR2 YENEEA. The CDR3 coding sequence is TGTGCCAGCAGCCCGACAGGGTCCTACAATGAGCAGTTCTTC. Protein product: CASSPTGSYNEQFF.

In its sample, this clone was seen once. The chain carries TRBV29-1 and TRBJ2-7, with D possibly TRBD1 on 6 matching bases. Trimming took 3 bases from V and 2 from J, leaving 8 bases between them. In germline, CDR1 is SQVTM, CDR2 ANQGSEA. The CDR3 is made up of 12 amino acids. The CDR3 sequence is CSVEGTPYEQYF. The CDR3 nucleotides are TGCAGCGTTGAGGGGACACCCTACGAGCAGTACTTC.